This T cell receptor (beta chain) came from a study of cytomegalovirus exposure and HLA in healthy donors. Study-level points and caveats: From TCR beta sequences, most subjects' HLA-A and HLA-B alleles were reportedly predicted accurately. Information on immune exposure was restricted to one variable (CMV serostatus).

In the PCR, 60 Vbeta and 13 Jbeta primers were used. Repertoires were generated with immunoSEQ multiplex PCR, while TCRdb's copy carries only in-frame clones and drops some. Among approximately 190,000 clones listed, over 70% were seen once. Note on this clone: The antigen is not known.

V was shortened by 2 bases and J by 3 bases, with 10 bases between the two germline ends. Per the germline V gene, CDR1 is MNHNY and CDR2 is SVGAGI (reference sequence). This CDR3 is built from 14 residues. This TCR came from a man aged 25-40 years in good health and CMV-seronegative. The sequencing sample was made of PBMCs. This chain connects TRBV6-6 to TRBJ1-2; maybe TRBD1 (6 bases). CDR3 residues: CASSYVQGDYGYTF. CDR3 DNA sequence: TGTGCCAGCAGTTACGTACAGGGAGACTATGGCTACACCTTC.